The rows below give T cell receptor beta chains drawn from one sample of a study of T cell clones after liver transplantation. The repertoire was sequenced with immunoSEQ multiplex PCR; TCRdb's copy has only in-frame clones and lacks some. The sample includes about 24,000 clones, over 55% of them seen just once. The sample was CD4+ T cells from blood, taken before liver transplant. The receptors originated from a human donor who received a liver transplant. CDR3s include the opening cysteine and the closing phenylalanine or tryptophan. Fields, in order: J gene, clone size, V gene, D gene, CDR3 protein, CDR3 DNA. A D gene is named only where the DNA matches it firmly. Only some rows state a clone size, as once, few, many or a class for expanded clones.

TRBJ2-3 | few | TRBV5-6 | . | CASRRYWGAGDTQYF | TGTGCCAGCAGAAGGTATTGGGGAGCGGGAGATACGCAGTATTTT
TRBJ1-6 | . | TRBV6-5 | . | CASSYRDNSPLHF | TGTGCCAGCAGTTACAGAGATAATTCACCCCTCCACTTT
TRBJ2-3 | few | TRBV30 | . | CAWSVYRGPDTDTQYF | TGTGCCTGGAGTGTATACCGGGGGCCAGACACAGATACGCAGTATTTT
TRBJ1-5 | few | TRBV28 | . | CASSQVRGARNQPQHF | TGTGCCAGCAGCCAAGTAAGGGGGGCGCGAAATCAGCCCCAGCATTTT
TRBJ1-1 | few | TRBV19 | . | CATQRGSGTEAFF | TGTGCCACACAAAGGGGTTCGGGCACTGAAGCTTTCTTT
TRBJ1-2 | . | TRBV11-1 | TRBD1 | CASSLDRGRGYTF | TGTGCCAGCAGCTTGGACAGGGGGCGCGGCTACACCTTC
TRBJ2-5 | . | TRBV7-2 | . | CASSLARQETQYF | TGTGCCAGCAGCTTAGCCCGGCAAGAGACCCAGTACTTC
TRBJ2-7 | . | TRBV28 | . | CASSNTRGGREQYF | TGTGCCAGCAGTAACACCCGGGGTGGACGGGAGCAGTACTTC
TRBJ1-5 | few | TRBV2 | TRBD1 | CASSGQHPNQPQHF | TGTGCCAGCTCGGGACAGCACCCCAATCAGCCCCAGCATTTT
TRBJ2-3 | . | TRBV30 | TRBD2 | CAWSVGGKGSTDTQYF | TGTGCCTGGAGTGTGGGGGGGAAAGGAAGCACAGATACGCAGTATTTT
TRBJ2-5 | . | TRBV9 | TRBD2 | CASSAGGTSAQETQYF | TGTGCCAGCAGCGCAGGGGGGACTAGCGCTCAAGAGACCCAGTACTTC
TRBJ1-5 | once | TRBV5-1 | . | CASSVDSSNQPQHF | TGCGCCAGCAGCGTGGACAGTAGCAATCAGCCCCAGCATTTT
TRBJ2-1 | . | TRBV14 | . | CASSQEGFGYSYNEQFF | TGTGCCAGCAGCCAAGAAGGGTTTGGGTATTCCTACAATGAGCAGTTCTTC
TRBJ2-1 | . | TRBV5-1 | . | CASSSQTGFNEQFF | TGCGCCAGCAGCTCGCAAACAGGGTTTAATGAGCAGTTCTTC
TRBJ1-4 | . | TRBV28 | . | CASSRLTFDSPNEKLFF | TGTGCCAGCAGTAGACTTACCTTCGACAGCCCCAATGAAAAACTGTTTTTT
TRBJ1-1 | once | TRBV30 | . | CAWSVGQLLPEAFF | TGTGCCTGGAGTGTAGGGCAGCTTTTACCTGAAGCTTTCTTT
TRBJ2-7 | . | TRBV18 | . | CASSPTQETFYEQYF | TGTGCCAGCTCACCCACACAGGAAACCTTCTACGAGCAGTACTTC
TRBJ1-4 | few | TRBV11-3 | TRBD1 | CASSCDRDGWEKLFF | TGTGCCAGCAGCTGTGACAGGGATGGTTGGGAAAAACTGTTTTTT
TRBJ1-1 | . | TRBV7-2 | . | CASSPDRANTEAFF | TGTGCCAGCAGCCCCGACAGAGCGAACACTGAAGCTTTCTTT
TRBJ1-6 | . | TRBV6-5 | . | CASKVSPGYDSPLHF | TGTGCCAGCAAGGTGTCCCCCGGGTATGATTCACCCCTCCACTTT
TRBJ1-1 | . | TRBV28 | . | CASSLAGGAFF | TGTGCCAGCAGTTTAGCCGGGGGAGCTTTCTTT
TRBJ2-3 | . | TRBV7-7 | TRBD2 | CASSQGREGTDTQYF | TGTGCTAGCAGCCAGGGGCGGGAGGGCACAGATACGCAGTATTTT
TRBJ1-6 | . | TRBV5-6 | TRBD1 | CASSSNRGGRSWDSPLHF | TGTGCCAGCAGCTCTAACAGGGGAGGGCGATCGTGGGATTCACCCCTCCACTTT
TRBJ2-3 | . | TRBV7-2 | TRBD2 | CASRFSSGTSGGATDTQYF | TGTGCCAGCAGGTTCTCATCCGGGACTAGCGGGGGGGCCACAGATACGCAGTATTTT
TRBJ2-5 | . | TRBV5-1 | TRBD1 | CASSLGDRGRGETQYF | TGCGCCAGCAGCTTGGGAGACAGGGGGCGCGGGGAGACCCAGTACTTC